Following are 30 T cell receptor beta chains from one sample sequenced in a study of Graves' ophthalmopathy and Graves' hyperthyroidism. Amplification of the TCR beta CDR3 regions used RNA transcripts (as template). The authors performed first-round RT-PCR with HTBI primers and then a second-round multiplex PCR. TCRdb reprocessed the multiplex PCR reads with MiXCR, giving one entry per CDR3 protein. This sample carries about 1.2 million distinct CDR3 sequences, 35% to 40% of them seen once, and the ten largest clones take 11%. Sequenced: peripheral blood or thyroid tissue (not recorded which). The receptors were gathered from an adult man with Graves' hyperthyroidism.

This clonotype was counted only a few times. The chain carries TRBV12-3 or TRBV12-4 and TRBJ2-7; 9 bases agree with TRBD2. The CDR3 is 14 residues long. Trimming took 5 bases from V and 2 from J; bases not matched to a gene: 4. DNA of the CDR3: TGTGCCAGCAGTACTAGCGGGCCTACCTACGAGCAGTACTTC. Its protein is CASSTSGPTYEQYF.

This sequence joins TRBV5-1 and TRBJ2-5; TRBD1 matches 7 bases. J lost 1 base, V lost 0 bases, and 0 bases had no gene match. CDR1 is SGHRS, CDR2 YFSETQ, per germline. This CDR3 has 14 residues. In DNA form, the CDR3 reads TGCGCCAGCAGCTTGGGGGACAGCCAAGAGACCCAGTACTTC. This translates into CASSLGDSQETQYF.

The chain combines TRBV9 with TRBJ2-7; no clear D. Trimming left V 4 bases short and J 3 bases short, with 14 bases between. This CDR3 contains 14 residues. Germline V lookup: CDR1 SGDLS, CDR2 YYNGEE. CDR3 bases: TGTGCCAGCAGCTTAAAAGGGTATGGCTACGAGCAGTACTTC. Protein: CASSLKGYGYEQYF.

V and J are TRBV14 and TRBJ1-2, with a weak D call TRBD1 (5 bases). Germline V CDR1 and CDR2: SGHDN, FVKESK. The CDR3 length is 15 residues. The V end lost 4 bases, the J end lost 3 bases, and 15 bases lay between the germline ends. CDR3 in amino acids: CASSPTRGLDYGYTF. DNA for the CDR3: TGTGCCAGCAGCCCGACTCGGGGCTTGGACTATGGCTACACCTTC.

The rearrangement links TRBV25-1 to TRBJ1-6; D remains unclear. V gave up 4 bases and J gave up 7 bases, with 8 bases separating them. There are 13 residues in the CDR3. The germline gives CDR1 MGHDK, CDR2 SYGVNS. CDR3 loop: CASSGRQNSPLHF. Written as DNA, the CDR3 is TGTGCCAGCAGTGGGAGGCAGAATTCACCCCTCCACTTT.

This clonotype was seen ten or more times. J is TRBJ1-2 and V is TRBV11-2; 8 bases agree with TRBD1. This CDR3 is built from 15 residues. In germline, CDR1 is SGHAT, CDR2 FQNNGV. V was pared by 1 base and J by 2 bases, with 3 bases of the junction left unmatched. This chain's CDR3 is CASSLAGQENYGYTF. CDR3 DNA sequence: TGTGCCAGCAGCTTAGCGGGACAGGAAAACTATGGCTACACCTTC.

Concerning this clonotype itself: Its ends do not fully match the called genes, so a read error is possible. This sequence joins TRBV7-9 and TRBJ2-5; D is possibly TRBD2 (7 bases). This CDR3 contains 17 residues. CDR1 and CDR2 (germline): SEHNR, FQNEAQ (reference sequence). For the CDR3, the DNA is TGCGCCAGCAGCCAAGATTTGAGGGGGGGCTACCAAGAGACCCAGTACTTC. Amino acids: CASSQDLRGGYQETQYF.

This chain joins TRBV5-1 and TRBJ1-4; tentatively, D is TRBD1 (5 bases). The CDR3 extends over 12 amino acids. Germline CDR1 SGHRS, CDR2 YFSETQ. Trimming pared 6 bases from V and 11 bases from J, leaving 14 bases between. CDR3 in DNA: TGCGCCAGCAAAGCGGGGGGAGAGAAACTGTTTTTT. This gives the protein CASKAGGEKLFF.

The chain carries TRBV27 and TRBJ1-2, with unresolved D. Trimming took 6 bases from V and 2 from J, leaving 13 bases between them. The CDR3 is 14 amino acids. Germline V lookup: CDR1 MNHEY, CDR2 SMNVEV (reference sequence). CDR3: CASRGSGSNYGYTF. The CDR3 DNA follows: TGTGCCAGCAGGGGATCGGGTAGCAACTATGGCTACACCTTC.

V usage is TRBV6-5 and J usage is TRBJ2-5; 11 bases are a match to TRBD2. The germline V gene has CDR1 MNHEY and CDR2 SVGAGI. CDR3 size: 16 residues. With 3 bases clipped from V and 5 bases from J, the junction kept 8 bases outside the gene matches. For the CDR3, the DNA is TGTGCCAGCAGTTATGCCGGACTAGCGGGTTGGGAGACCCAGTACTTC. Translation gives CASSYAGLAGWETQYF.

This clonotype was recorded many times. This rearrangement joins TRBV10-2 to TRBJ1-5; D is ambiguous. This CDR3 is built from 13 residues. CDR1 WSHSY and CDR2 SAAADI come from the germline V gene. The V end was cut by 3 bases, the J end by 3 bases, with 6 bases between. This chain's CDR3 is CASSESYNQPQHF. CDR3 coding DNA: TGCGCCAGCAGTGAAAGTTACAATCAGCCCCAGCATTTT.

This clonotype occurred once. The chain has TRBV10-3 and TRBJ1-5, with D possibly being TRBD1 (5 bases). The CDR3 spans 11 residues. CDR1 ENHRY and CDR2 SYGVKD come from the germline V gene. Between the trimmed V and J ends, which lost 5 bases and 11 bases, there was a span of 10 bases. The CDR3 nucleotides are TGTGCCATCAGTCGAGGGGAGACCCAGCATTTT. Protein sequence: CAISRGETQHF.

For this clonotype: Relative to the germline gene, one junction end is altered; a read error may explain this. The CDR3 nucleotides read TGTGCCATCAGTGTAGCTACCGCGGGGGCCCAAGAGACCCAGTACTTC. This gives the protein CAISVATAGAQETQYF. V and J are TRBV2 and TRBJ2-5; D may be TRBD2 (7 bases). CDR1 is SNHLY, CDR2 FYNNEI, per germline. This CDR3 is built from 16 residues.

This clonotype was picked up many times. The chain has TRBV14 and TRBJ2-5, with 9 bases aligning to TRBD1. Germline V gene lookup returns CDR1 SGHDN and CDR2 FVKESK. There are 15 residues in the CDR3. Trimming cost V 2 bases and J 5 bases; bases outside gene matches: 6. In DNA, the CDR3 is TGTGCCAGCAGCCAACGGGACAGGGAGAAGGAGACCCAGTACTTC. It specifies CASSQRDREKETQYF.

The CDR3 protein is CASSPPRAGELFF. The CDR3 bases are TGTGCCAGCAGCCCGCCCCGGGCCGGGGAGCTGTTTTTT. The chain is built from TRBV7-3 and TRBJ2-2; no clear D. The CDR3 spans 13 residues. The V and J ends lost 5 bases and 6 bases respectively, with 10 bases between them. Germline lookup yields CDR1 SGHTA and CDR2 FQGTGA.

The chain has TRBV7-2 and TRBJ2-3; D is perhaps TRBD2 (6 bases). This CDR3 contains 16 residues. V lost 3 bases and J lost 0, with 13 bases in between. Looked up from germline, CDR1 is SGHTA and CDR2 is FQGNSA. The CDR3 loop is CASSLAVGGSTDTQYF. In DNA, the CDR3 is TGTGCCAGCAGCTTGGCCGTGGGGGGTAGCACAGATACGCAGTATTTT. Based on the CDR3 plus reference TRBV7-2 and TRBJ2-3, the full variable domain is GAGVSQSPSNKVTEKGKDVELRCDPISGHTALYWYRQSLGQGLEFLIYFQGNSAPDKSGLPSDRFSAERTGGSVSTLTIQRTQQEDSAVYLCASSLAVGGSTDTQYFGPGTRLTVL.

This clonotype occurred a few times. The chain combines TRBV2 with TRBJ1-1; 9 positions match TRBD1. Germline assignment: CDR1 SNHLY and CDR2 FYNNEI. The CDR3 spans 15 residues. J was trimmed by 3 bases and V by 6 bases; bases with no gene match: 8. CDR3 amino acids: CASSRDRAAHTEAFF. For the CDR3, the DNA is TGTGCCAGCAGCCGGGACAGGGCCGCGCACACTGAAGCTTTCTTT.

A few counts support this clonotype. The genes are TRBV7-2 and TRBJ1-4; unclear D gene. The CDR3 totals 16 residues. The V end was cut by 1 base, the J end by 3 bases, with 12 bases between. The germline V gene encodes CDR1 SGHTA and CDR2 FQGNSA. CDR3 sequence (DNA): TGTGCCAGCAGCTTAGAGGTCTGGGCTCCTAATGAAAAACTGTTTTTT. Translated, it gives CASSLEVWAPNEKLFF.

The chain couples TRBV15 to TRBJ2-5; 7 bases map to TRBD1. Germline-derived CDR1 and CDR2 are LNHNV and YYDKDF (reference sequence). V shed 0 bases and J 9 bases; nucleotides not matched to a gene: 4. The CDR3 covers 13 residues. The CDR3 sequence is CATSRETGSPQYF. CDR3 DNA sequence: TGTGCCACCAGCAGAGAGACAGGGTCCCCCCAGTACTTC.

This clonotype was observed a few times. A read error may account for a junction end that differs from germline. The V call is TRBV19, the J call TRBJ1-1; D not certain. The germline CDR1 and CDR2 sequences are LNHDA and SQIVND (reference sequence). This CDR3 has 12 residues. CDR3 sequence: CASDLGNSEAFF. CDR3 bases: TGTGCCAGCGACCTGGGGAACTCTGAAGCTTTCTTT.

This clonotype has just a few counts. V usage is TRBV20-1 and J usage is TRBJ1-2, with TRBD1 identical over 8 bases. The CDR3 length is 14 residues. Germline V gene sequence: CDR1 DFQATT, CDR2 SNEGSKA (reference sequence). V lost 0 bases, J lost 8 bases, and 8 bases stayed unmatched. This CDR3 is CSARDFQGAGGYTF. The CDR3 nucleotides are TGCAGTGCTAGAGATTTCCAGGGGGCTGGAGGCTACACCTTC.

This clonotype was detected a few times. The J gene is TRBJ1-2, the V gene TRBV7-2; unclear D gene. V was shortened by 1 base and J by 7 bases, with 13 bases between the two germline ends. The V gene's germline CDR1 is SGHTA and CDR2 FQGNSA. The CDR3 totals 14 residues. CDR3 protein: CASSLVGSTTGYTF. CDR3 sequence (DNA): TGTGCCAGCAGCTTAGTCGGTAGCACCACTGGCTACACCTTC.

The sample holds a few counts of this clonotype. The chain carries TRBV7-2 and TRBJ2-2; 8 bases align to TRBD2. CDR3 size: 15 residues. The junction had 5 bases not matched to a gene; V was cut back by 2 bases and J by 6 bases. From germline, CDR1 is SGHTA and CDR2 FQGNSA. The CDR3 loop reads CASSLSRAGAGELFF. The CDR3 DNA sequence: TGTGCCAGCAGCTTAAGTAGAGCGGGGGCCGGGGAGCTGTTTTTT.

This chain joins TRBV7-9 and TRBJ1-4, with TRBD1 matching over 8 bases. This CDR3 has 16 residues. The germline CDR1 and CDR2 sequences are SEHNR and FQNEAQ (reference sequence). The V and J ends lost 1 base and 8 bases, in that order; junction bases with no gene match: 9. As DNA, the CDR3 is TGTGCCAGCAGCTTAGGGGGCCCCGGGACAGGCGAAAAACTGTTTTTT. Protein product: CASSLGGPGTGEKLFF.

The chain recombines TRBV7-3 with TRBJ2-5; D might be TRBD1 (6 bases). The ends were cut back, 5 bases at V and 0 bases at J, with 13 bases in the middle. The CDR3 extends over 15 amino acids. Germline CDR1 is SGHTA and CDR2 is FQGTGA. DNA for the CDR3: TGTGCCAGCAGCACGATGGGACAAAACCAAGAGACCCAGTACTTC. This encodes CASSTMGQNQETQYF.

As for this clonotype: Being one base from a much bigger clone, this may be a read error. This chain joins TRBV20-1 and TRBJ2-5; tentatively, D is TRBD2 (6 bases). The CDR3 has 13 amino acids. CDR1 and CDR2 from the germline V gene are DFQATT and SNEGSKA (reference sequence). The DNA for the CDR3 is TGCAGTGCTGTGGGGATAGCGGAAGAGGCCCAGTACTTC. It translates to CSAVGIAEEAQYF.

This clonotype was counted at least ten times. The chain is built from TRBV7-9 and TRBJ2-5; TRBD1 aligns across 7 bases. Germline assignment: CDR1 SEHNR and CDR2 FQNEAQ (reference sequence). The ends lost 8 bases at V and 3 bases at J; junction bases unmatched: 12. The CDR3 consists of 15 residues. The CDR3: CASGPTGAFKETQYF. In DNA, the CDR3 is TGTGCCAGCGGTCCAACAGGGGCCTTCAAAGAGACCCAGTACTTC.

The count of this clonotype is one. This chain uses TRBV20-1 with TRBJ2-5, with 15 bases matching TRBD2. The CDR3 consists of 15 residues. The junction had 4 bases not matched to a gene; V was cut back by 4 bases and J by 4 bases. Germline values: CDR1 DFQATT, CDR2 SNEGSKA (reference sequence). The CDR3 reads CSANGLAGGRETQYF. The CDR3, as DNA: TGCAGTGCTAATGGACTAGCGGGAGGGCGAGAGACCCAGTACTTC.

Notes on this clonotype: Sequence at one end of the junction differs from germline and may be a read error. This chain joins TRBV7-8 and TRBJ2-2, with 8 bases that match TRBD1. The germline V gene encodes CDR1 SGHVS and CDR2 FQNEAQ. The CDR3 spans 16 residues. This CDR3 reads CASSPPRTGLTGELFF. The DNA for the CDR3 is TGCGCCAGCAGCCCTCCCAGGACAGGGCTCACCGGGGAGCTGTTTTTT.

The chain carries TRBV28 and TRBJ2-7; TRBD1 matches at 8 bases. Germline CDR1 MDHEN, CDR2 SYDVKM. V dropped 3 bases and J dropped 3; count of bases not matched to a gene: 4. CDR3 size: 14 residues. CDR3 bases: TGTGCCAGCAGTTTCGTCGGACAGGGCTACGAGCAGTACTTC. Translating gives CASSFVGQGYEQYF.